This TCR beta chain was sequenced during a study of monozygotic twins with cystic fibrosis (dated by TCRdb to about 2021). At the level of the whole study: Barcoded libraries were prepared with roughly 14 PCR cycles from about 3.2 micrograms of fragmented DNA. TCR beta repertoires were compared within and between 16 monozygotic twin pairs with cystic fibrosis so that genetic influence on V and J gene usage could be assessed. Data for three of the twin pairs had been reported earlier in a different context. Made up mostly of children and adolescents, the cohort included ten female and six male twin pairs ranging in age from about 2.0 to 36.4 years, with a median of about 8.6 years. Twins were ranked among 800 to 1,100 cohort participants for weight-for-height and FEVPerc (FEV1 disease centile) at the day of blood sampling. General study outcomes and caveats: Monozygotic CF twin pairs shared significantly more nucleotide-identical clonotypes within each pair than unrelated CF individuals shared with one another (P = 0.000026, Mann-Whitney). In 13 of 16 pairs, V gene usage most closely resembled the co-twin's, and the same held for J usage in 8 of 16 pairs, a pattern suggesting genetic constraints. The cohort was small, and the number of shared CDR3s showed no association with age, concordance or disease severity. Simpson clonality was generally low (median around 0.0095), suggesting a naive-dominated repertoire, with higher clonality in the most severely affected patients.

The twin pairs came from the European Cystic Fibrosis Twin and Sibling Study Cohort, which recruited patients from 158 CF clinics across 14 European countries. Both zygosity and CFTR genotype were checked in-house, and zygosity was tested with multiplex PCR across nine short tandem repeat loci. Peripheral blood was sampled from each twin, with clinical parameters recorded on the day of blood sampling. Genomic DNA was isolated from peripheral blood cells with phenol/chloroform and kept in TE buffer at 4 degrees C. For this clone: What this receptor recognizes is not known. No base-level quality is on record; no much larger clone is a single base apart.

TCR beta CDR3 regions were amplified by multiplex PCR with the immunoSEQ immune profiling system according to the manufacturer's instructions. Sequencing was performed on an Illumina NextSeq system. The original pipeline was this. The immunoSEQ Analyzer platform handled processing of the sequence data, and clonality was calculated by taking the square root of Simpson's index of productive rearrangements. Jensen-Shannon distance served as the measure of similarity in V and J usage, while OLGA was used to compute CDR3 generation probabilities. The immuneACCESS database (August 2020) and VDJdb (December 2020) were searched for shared CDR3 sequences. TCRdb obtained this table from immuneACCESS and retained in-frame rearrangements with V and J assigned. These tables miss some clones; where compared with another copy, unresolved V genes account for less than half of the shortfall, and the remainder is unexplained. From that table come the V and J calls and clone size; the DNA was used to work out D and trimming. Across this sample there are approximately 24,000 clones, with roughly 89% seen only once. Jointly, the top ten make up approximately 1.2% of the sample.

This receptor was obtained from a woman aged 25 to 39 with cystic fibrosis. Material: blood.

The base sequence is TGCGCCAGCAGCTCCTGGGAGGGGGGTACCTACGAGCAGTACTTC. Its protein product is CASSSWEGGTYEQYF. The sequence joins TRBV5-1 to TRBJ2-7; TRBD2 is perhaps the D gene, given 7 matching bases. Sequences SGHRS (CDR1) and YFSETQ (CDR2) are obtained from the germline V gene. The CDR3 starts with the cysteine, ends with the phenylalanine, and has 15 residues. Just the 45-base CDR3 DNA is kept, in frame starting at base 1. Trimming at the junction amounts to 3 bases on V and 2 bases on J, and the germline ends lie 15 bases apart.